What follows is one T cell receptor beta chain and its context. What it binds is not known. This record comes from a study of T cell repertoires in cytomegalovirus infection. Study details: Based on public TCR beta signatures, there were indications of CMV infection and of a matching HLA type.

One entry per CDR3 protein, called by TCRdb with MiXCR from the reads. The data contain approximately 590,000 distinct CDR3 sequences, over 35% of them singletons. The source material was cultured PBMCs, sampled from culture after CMV antigen stimulation. The origin of this receptor is a human donor in good health (CMV status not recorded). Some clones in this sample may be carry-over from other donors' samples.

The DNA of the CDR3 is TGTGCCAGCAGCGTCGACACTACCTCTGGAAACACCATATATTTT. Translating gives CASSVDTTSGNTIYF. The J gene is TRBJ1-3, the V gene TRBV9; no clear D gene. Between the trimmed V and J ends, which lost 2 bases and 0 bases, there was a span of 9 bases. This CDR3 spans 15 amino acids. Germline lookup yields CDR1 SGDLS and CDR2 YYNGEE.